The 25 T cell receptor beta chains given below trace back to one sample, sequenced in a study of blood T cells in healthy people across ages. Combining a sample-barcoded 5' primer with a J-beta primer mix, a second PCR ran for about 6 to 11 cycles. TCRdb called the 5' RACE reads again in MiXCR, with one record for every CDR3 protein. The sample contains over 750,000 distinct CDR3 sequences, more than 20% of which appear only once. The same data also contributed to another study, on T cells of mothers and their children.

Sequencing was performed on blood. Every receptor here comes from a boy aged 10-17 years in good health.

This clonotype was observed a handful of times. Written as DNA, the CDR3 is TGTGCCAGCAGCCCCCTCCGAGAGTACGAGCAGTACTTC. It codes for CASSPLREYEQYF. This rearrangement joins TRBV13 to TRBJ2-5; D uncertain. The J call may be wrong; the DNA end is better matched by TRBJ2-7. The CDR3 has 13 amino acids. CDR1 is PRHDT, CDR2 FYEKMQ, per germline (reference sequence).

This chain links TRBV12-3 or TRBV12-4 with TRBJ1-2; the D gene is possibly TRBD1 (6 bases). Trimming left V 3 bases short and J 4 bases short, with 18 bases between. CDR3 length: 16 residues. As DNA, the CDR3 is TGTGCCAGCAGTTTCGATTTGTACGGGGGCTCCTATGGCTACACCTTC. Protein product: CASSFDLYGGSYGYTF.

The chain is built from TRBV9 and TRBJ2-6; D gene uncertain. The CDR3 has 20 amino acids. V dropped 4 bases and J dropped 0 bases, with 23 bases sitting between them. Germline-derived CDR1 and CDR2 are SGDLS and YYNGEE. The CDR3 nucleotides are TGTGCCAGCAGCCCTCGGACGGGCCGAGGACCCTTCTCTGGGGCCAACGTCCTGACTTTC. Translation: CASSPRTGRGPFSGANVLTF.

This chain connects TRBV7-3 to TRBJ2-1, with 9 positions matching TRBD2. The germline gives CDR1 SGHTA, CDR2 FQGTGA. CDR3 length equals 16 residues. The junction had 9 bases not matched to a gene; V was cut back by 5 bases and J by 4 bases. For the CDR3, the DNA is TGTGCCAGCAGCATGGGCCGGCTAGCGGGGTACAATGAGCAGTTCTTC. The encoded protein is CASSMGRLAGYNEQFF.

The table lists this clonotype with a few counts. This chain uses TRBV6-5 with TRBJ2-3; D possibly uses TRBD1 or TRBD2 (5 bases each). V lost 1 base and J 0 bases, leaving 8 bases between the germline ends. The CDR3 covers 15 residues. Germline CDR1 MNHEY, CDR2 SVGAGI. CDR3 bases: TGTGCCAGCAGTTACTTGGGGGTCAGCACAGATACGCAGTATTTT. It yields the protein CASSYLGVSTDTQYF.

This clonotype came up a few times. The chain is built from TRBV3-1 and TRBJ2-1; D tentatively reads TRBD1 or TRBD2 (5 bases each). V dropped 2 bases and J dropped 0 bases, with 14 bases sitting between them. The CDR3 is 17 amino acids. CDR1 is LGHDT, CDR2 YNNKEL, per germline (reference sequence). The CDR3 spells CASSQRGVVSSYNEQFF. The CDR3 nucleotides are TGTGCCAGCAGCCAAAGAGGGGTGGTTAGCTCCTACAATGAGCAGTTCTTC.

In its sample, this clonotype was seen a few times. The rearrangement uses TRBV28 and TRBJ1-2, with 10 positions matching TRBD1. V lost 6 bases to trimming and J lost 3 bases; unmatched junction nucleotides: 10. The CDR3 covers 16 residues. Germline V gene lookup returns CDR1 MDHEN and CDR2 SYDVKM. The CDR3 sequence: CASRRPRQGADYGYTF. The DNA of the CDR3 is TGTGCCAGCAGACGACCTCGACAGGGGGCAGACTATGGCTACACCTTC.

The chain is built from TRBV5-1 and TRBJ2-5; TRBD2 might be the D (6 bases). With the DNA end fitting TRBJ2-7 better, the J assignment may be wrong. The CDR3 runs to 14 residues. The V gene's germline CDR1 is SGHRS and CDR2 YFSETQ. The CDR3 loop reads CASSLEPAGYEQYF. Written as DNA, the CDR3 is TGCGCCAGCAGCTTGGAGCCAGCGGGCTACGAGCAGTACTTC.

The chain combines TRBV4-1 with TRBJ2-7, with 7 nucleotides matching TRBD2. V trimming: 4 bases; J trimming: 6 bases; junction bases outside the gene matches: 12. The V gene's germline CDR1 is MGHRA and CDR2 YSYEKL. The CDR3 runs to 15 residues. In DNA form, the CDR3 reads TGCGCCAGCAGCCCACAATCGACTAGCCCCGCCGAGCAGTACTTC. This sequence encodes CASSPQSTSPAEQYF.

This clonotype was observed a handful of times. J is TRBJ2-5 and V is TRBV12-3 or TRBV12-4, with D tentatively TRBD1 or TRBD2 (6 bases each). Trimming took 6 bases from V and 1 from J, leaving 18 bases between them. The CDR3 length is 16 residues. The CDR3 reads CASRGGPDSSQETQYF. CDR3 DNA: TGTGCCAGCAGGGGGGGTCCGGACAGCTCCCAAGAGACCCAGTACTTC.

This clonotype was found a few times. The rearrangement links TRBV7-8 to TRBJ1-4; TRBD1 aligns across 9 bases. The CDR3 spans 20 residues. Germline loops: CDR1 SGHVS, CDR2 FQNEAQ. V was clipped by 5 bases and J by 8 bases; unmatched bases: 24. CDR3 DNA sequence: TGTGCCAGCAGCCCGGCTTCCGGGACAGGGTATAATCTGGTGTGGGAAAAACTGTTTTTT. Translated, it gives CASSPASGTGYNLVWEKLFF.

This rearrangement joins TRBV7-9 to TRBJ2-3; 10 positions agree with TRBD1. Germline V lookup: CDR1 SEHNR, CDR2 FQNEAQ (reference sequence). The CDR3 contains 16 residues. V was pared by 1 base and J by 6 bases, with 7 bases of the junction left unmatched. The DNA of the CDR3 is TGTGCCAGCAGCTTAGGGACCGGGACAGGGGCCGATACGCAGTATTTT. As protein: CASSLGTGTGADTQYF.

The rearrangement joins TRBV18 to TRBJ2-1; 11 bases are a match to TRBD2. This CDR3 comprises 15 residues. CDR1 and CDR2 (germline): KGHSH, LQKENI. The V and J ends lost 6 bases and 6 bases, in that order; junction bases with no gene match: 7. CDR3 loop: CASSRLAGPPNEQFF. CDR3 sequence (DNA): TGTGCCAGCTCCCGACTAGCGGGGCCCCCCAATGAGCAGTTCTTC.

The sample holds one count of this clonotype. The chain links TRBV29-1 to TRBJ2-5; tentative D call: TRBD1 (5 bases). V dropped 4 bases and J dropped 2 bases, with 14 bases sitting between them. This CDR3 has 14 amino acids. In germline, CDR1 is SQVTM, CDR2 ANQGSEA. The CDR3 region has the DNA TGCAGCGTTGTGGTTCAGGGTAGTCAAGAGACCCAGTACTTC. Translation gives CSVVVQGSQETQYF.

CDR3 sequence (DNA): TGTGCCAGCAGCTTAGCTCCCGGGGGGGGACCCCTCCACTTT. It translates to CASSLAPGGGPLHF. This chain connects TRBV7-2 to TRBJ1-6, with a tentative D call TRBD1 (5 bases). Germline CDR1 SGHTA, CDR2 FQGNSA. V was shortened by 0 bases and J by 12 bases, with 12 bases between the two germline ends. The CDR3 spans 14 residues.

The CDR3 DNA reads as TGTGCCAGCAGTAAGACAGGGCTTCCCACCTATGGCTACACCTTC. Its protein is CASSKTGLPTYGYTF. The chain joins TRBV2 to TRBJ1-2; TRBD1 agrees at 7 bases. The CDR3 contains 15 residues. Germline V gene data show CDR1 as SNHLY and CDR2 as FYNNEI. J was trimmed by 4 bases and V by 5 bases; bases with no gene match: 10.

This clonotype has just a few counts. J is TRBJ2-5 and V is TRBV4-1; possible D gene TRBD2, 6 bases. Germline values: CDR1 MGHRA, CDR2 YSYEKL. The CDR3 spans 16 residues. Trimming shortened V by 4 bases and J by 1 base, and 16 bases separated the two germline ends. The CDR3 here is CASSPSGGAGQETQYF. CDR3 sequence (DNA): TGCGCCAGCAGCCCCTCCGGCGGGGCGGGCCAAGAGACCCAGTACTTC.

This chain uses TRBV7-9 with TRBJ2-5, with D tentatively TRBD2 (5 bases). The better agreement between TRBJ2-7 and the DNA end casts doubt on the J call. The CDR3 has 12 residues. Germline V lookup: CDR1 SEHNR, CDR2 FQNEAQ (reference sequence). The CDR3 DNA reads TGTGCCAGCGAGGGTCCGGGCGACGAGCAGTACTTC. This translates into CASEGPGDEQYF.

V is TRBV20-1 and J is TRBJ2-1; D might be TRBD2 (6 bases). V was pared by 0 bases and J by 5 bases, with 14 bases between. Germline V gene sequence: CDR1 DFQATT, CDR2 SNEGSKA (reference sequence). CDR3 length: 15 residues. Written as DNA, the CDR3 is TGCAGTGCTAGAGATGCACTAGCACCCCACAATGAGCAGTTCTTC. Translating it yields CSARDALAPHNEQFF.

The rearrangement uses TRBV11-1 and TRBJ2-5; D ambiguous. The tail of the sequence fits TRBJ2-7 better, so the J call may be wrong. From germline, CDR1 is SGHAT and CDR2 FQDESV (reference sequence). There are 15 residues in the CDR3. The CDR3 bases are TGTGCCAGCTCTCGGCCGCAACACTCGACCTACGAGCAGTACTTC. As protein: CASSRPQHSTYEQYF.

This clonotype was found a few times. For the CDR3, the DNA is TGTGCCAGCAGCCGCGGGACAGTGGCTAATGAAAAACTGTTTTTT. It codes for CASSRGTVANEKLFF. The J gene is TRBJ1-4, the V gene TRBV6-5; 7 bases line up with TRBD1. J was trimmed by 3 bases and V by 6 bases; bases with no gene match: 7. The length of the CDR3 is 15 residues. Germline-derived CDR1 and CDR2 are MNHEY and SVGAGI.

The chain joins TRBV28 to TRBJ2-1; 10 bases line up with TRBD1. V gave up 6 bases and J gave up 10 bases; unmatched junction bases: 9. Germline CDR1 and CDR2: MDHEN and SYDVKM. CDR3 length: 14 residues. The CDR3 here is CASRVDRGRQEQFF. CDR3 bases: TGTGCCAGCAGAGTTGACAGGGGGCGTCAGGAGCAGTTCTTC.

This chain connects TRBV6-5 to TRBJ2-7; 9 nucleotides agree with TRBD1. This CDR3 comprises 15 residues. After removal of 2 bases from V and 7 bases from J, the junction contained 9 bases not matched to a gene. Germline assignment: CDR1 MNHEY and CDR2 SVGAGI. Here the CDR3 DNA reads TGTGCCAGCAGTTACGGAGGGACAGGGACTGATGAGCAGTACTTC. It translates to CASSYGGTGTDEQYF.

The chain employs TRBV29-1 and TRBJ1-1, with 10 bases fitting TRBD1. CDR1 and CDR2 from the germline V gene are SQVTM and ANQGSEA. The ends lost 7 bases at V and 3 bases at J; junction bases unmatched: 8. CDR3 size: 14 residues. The CDR3 protein is CSAKGQGDYTEAFF. The CDR3 DNA reads TGCAGCGCCAAAGGACAGGGGGATTACACTGAAGCTTTCTTT.

V gene TRBV18 combines with J gene TRBJ1-1; D unclear. The germline gives CDR1 KGHSH, CDR2 LQKENI. V shed 2 bases and J shed 8 bases, with 12 bases lying between them. The CDR3 covers 13 residues. The CDR3 coding sequence is TGTGCCAGCTCACCAAGCGTCGCGAACGAAGCTTTCTTT. Protein: CASSPSVANEAFF.